This TCR beta chain was captured by sequencing in a study of pediatric ulcerative colitis. About the research overall: Several patients showed pancolitis and two showed left-sided colitis.

This clone was seen just once. Its antigen is unknown. The study, taken as a whole, reports: Substantially fewer templates came from a couple of patients' blood samples. Acute severe colitis showed lower rectal diversity from clonal expansions.

The CDR3 has 13 residues. Germline V gene data show CDR1 as LNHDA and CDR2 as SQIVND (reference sequence). Trimming stripped 5 bases from V and 5 bases from J, with 10 bases between. This was a survey-level run. Using immunoSEQ multiplex PCR, the repertoire was profiled, and TCRdb retains in-frame clones only, with some absent. The sample holds tens of thousands of clones, 80% to 90% seen once. The receptor was derived from a boy aged 5-17 years with severe ulcerative colitis. Sequenced material: blood. The chain uses TRBV19 and TRBJ2-1; D ambiguous. The CDR3 coding sequence is TGTGCCAGTAGTTTGGGCAACAACAATGAGCAGTTCTTC. Its protein is CASSLGNNNEQFF.